This T cell receptor (beta chain) came from a study of healthy donors' naive CD4 and CD8 T cells. Study context: Donors, half of them female, were 20-25, 40-50 or 60-70 years old. A new alpha primer set targeted every functional IMGT alpha variant.

Naive T cells were sorted: CD4+CD8-CD45RO-CD45RA+ for CD4+, CD8+CD4-CD45RA+CD27bright for CD8+. This clonotype was recorded a few times. This CDR3 comprises 14 residues. Germline V gives CDR1 SQVTM, CDR2 ANQGSEA. Trimming removed 6 bases from V and 2 bases from J, with 15 bases in between. TCR libraries were built from approximately 490 ng of total RNA by linear amplification. TCRdb re-analysed the reads in MiXCR, keeping a single row per CDR3 protein. The sample records around 200,000 distinct CDR3 sequences, nearly 75% being singletons. The clonotype was recovered from a pool of human donors in good health; the sample pools cells from several healthy donors. The source material was naive CD4+ and CD8+ T cells sorted from blood, pooled from several donors. V usage is TRBV29-1 and J usage is TRBJ2-3; D possibly corresponds to TRBD2 (6 bases). CDR3 residues: CSVTGLTFTDTQYF. The CDR3, as DNA: TGCAGCGTAACAGGACTAACCTTCACAGATACGCAGTATTTT.